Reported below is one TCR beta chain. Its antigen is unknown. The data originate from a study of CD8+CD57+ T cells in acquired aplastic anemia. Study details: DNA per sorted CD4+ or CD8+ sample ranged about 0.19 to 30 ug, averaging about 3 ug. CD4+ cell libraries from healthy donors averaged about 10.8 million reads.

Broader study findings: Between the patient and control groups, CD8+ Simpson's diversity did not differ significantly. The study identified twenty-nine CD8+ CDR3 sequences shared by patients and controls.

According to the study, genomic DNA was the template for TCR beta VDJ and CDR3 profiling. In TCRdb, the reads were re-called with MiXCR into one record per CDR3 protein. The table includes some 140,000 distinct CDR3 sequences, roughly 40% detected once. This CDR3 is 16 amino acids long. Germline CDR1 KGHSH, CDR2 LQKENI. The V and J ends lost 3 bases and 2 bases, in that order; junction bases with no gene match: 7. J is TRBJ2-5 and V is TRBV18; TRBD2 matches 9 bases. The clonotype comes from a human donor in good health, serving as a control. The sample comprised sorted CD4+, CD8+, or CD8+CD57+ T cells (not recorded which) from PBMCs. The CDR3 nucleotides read TGTGCCAGCTCACCGTTGGGTAGCGGGGGACAAGAGACCCAGTACTTC. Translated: CASSPLGSGGQETQYF.